One and the same sample provided the 22 T cell receptor beta chains below, sequenced in a study of a mutant IDH1 vaccine in newly diagnosed glioma. Sequenced by immunoSEQ multiplex PCR; TCRdb stores in-frame clones only, minus some. The sample comprises 75,000 to 100,000 clones, approximately 90% of which are singletons, and under 0.7% rests with the top ten. Time point: baseline, week 1 (first vaccination visit). Noted treatment: pre-vaccination baseline after standard-of-care therapy. The input for sequencing was PBMCs, taken from a glioma patient treated with radiotherapy, temozolomide or both. The receptors shown here come from a woman aged 50 to 60 with glioma.

The chain links TRBV10-3 to TRBJ1-5; unclear D gene. Germline CDR1 and CDR2: ENHRY and SYGVKD. Trimming stripped 7 bases from V and 7 bases from J, with 17 bases between. The CDR3 contains 14 residues. The DNA of the CDR3 is TGTGCCATCACCGAGGACCGGGGAGAACAGCCCCAGCATTTT. Its protein product is CAITEDRGEQPQHF.

J is TRBJ2-7 and V is TRBV15; D might be TRBD2 (6 bases). The CDR3 consists of 14 residues. Per germline, CDR1 LNHNV and CDR2 YYDKDF (reference sequence). V gave up 5 bases and J gave up 2 bases, with 13 bases separating them. The CDR3 protein is CATSPAGRTYEQYF. In DNA form, the CDR3 reads TGTGCCACCAGCCCAGCGGGCCGAACCTACGAGCAGTACTTC.

The count of this clone is one. The V and J genes are TRBV7-9 and TRBJ1-1, with D possibly TRBD1 on 6 matching bases. This CDR3 is built from 14 residues. Germline lookup yields CDR1 SEHNR and CDR2 FQNEAQ (reference sequence). Trimming took 0 bases from V and 5 from J, leaving 10 bases between them. CDR3 region: CASSLARGGTEAFF. CDR3 bases: TGTGCCAGCAGCTTAGCCAGGGGAGGGACTGAAGCTTTCTTT.

V is TRBV5-5 and J is TRBJ1-4; D possibly corresponds to TRBD1 (5 bases). V lost 0 bases and J lost 7, with 16 bases in between. The germline CDR1 and CDR2 sequences are SGHKS and YYEKEE (reference sequence). The CDR3 extends over 16 amino acids. The CDR3 nucleotides read TGTGCCAGCAGCTTGGGCACATCCCAGGGTGGTGAAAAACTGTTTTTT. It specifies CASSLGTSQGGEKLFF.

In its sample, this clone was seen a few times. The V and J genes are TRBV6-5 and TRBJ2-1, with a weak D call TRBD1 (6 bases). The CDR3 is 15 residues long. CDR1 and CDR2 from the germline V gene are MNHEY and SVGAGI. V lost 6 bases to trimming and J lost 2 bases, with 14 bases between them. The CDR3 DNA reads TGTGCCAGCAGACTAGACAGGTACCCCTACAATGAGCAGTTCTTC. Translation: CASRLDRYPYNEQFF.

This chain connects TRBV18 to TRBJ1-2; tentatively, D is TRBD1 (5 bases). The CDR3 covers 14 residues. Per the germline V gene, CDR1 is KGHSH and CDR2 is LQKENI. V was trimmed by 3 bases and J by 5 bases, leaving 13 bases between them. CDR3 sequence (DNA): TGTGCCAGCTCACCGAGGCAGGGTCAATATGGCTACACCTTC. As protein: CASSPRQGQYGYTF.

V is TRBV28 and J is TRBJ1-1, with D maybe TRBD1 (6 bases). The ends were cut back, 5 bases at V and 3 bases at J, with 25 bases in the middle. Germline V lookup: CDR1 MDHEN, CDR2 SYDVKM. The CDR3 has 18 amino acids. This chain's CDR3 is CASSPPPWDWGGDTEAFF. The CDR3 region has the DNA TGTGCCAGCAGTCCACCCCCTTGGGACTGGGGGGGCGACACTGAAGCTTTCTTT.

This clone is medium-sized (0.01 to 0.1%). V and J are TRBV6-4 and TRBJ2-1; maybe TRBD2 (5 bases). Trimming removed 3 bases at V and 4 bases at J, with 10 bases between. The CDR3 length is 14 residues. CDR1 MRHNA and CDR2 SNTAGT come from the germline V gene. The CDR3: CASSEEDGYNEQFF. In DNA form, the CDR3 reads TGTGCCAGCAGTGAGGAGGATGGATACAATGAGCAGTTCTTC.

This clone has just one count. The V call is TRBV9, the J call TRBJ1-2; maybe TRBD1 (5 bases). Trimming took off 1 base at V and 2 bases at J, with 15 bases between the two ends. This CDR3 contains 16 residues. Looked up from germline, CDR1 is SGDLS and CDR2 is YYNGEE. The CDR3 region has the DNA TGTGCCAGCAGCGTAAATGGACGGGGCAGAAACTATGGCTACACCTTC. Its translation: CASSVNGRGRNYGYTF.

V and J are TRBV15 and TRBJ2-7, with a possible D match to TRBD1 (6 bases). The V end lost 2 bases, the J end lost 5 bases, and 10 bases lay between the germline ends. CDR3 length: 13 residues. CDR1 LNHNV and CDR2 YYDKDF come from the germline V gene (reference sequence). CDR3 loop: CATSRLRQDEQYF. The CDR3 coding sequence is TGTGCCACCAGCAGACTCAGACAGGACGAGCAGTACTTC.

The chain combines TRBV6-5 with TRBJ2-7; 8 bases map to TRBD1. V lost 6 bases, J lost 1 base, and 8 bases stayed unmatched. The length of the CDR3 is 15 residues. Germline lookup yields CDR1 MNHEY and CDR2 SVGAGI. The DNA for the CDR3 is TGTGCCAGCAGCTCCACGGGACAGGCTTCCTACGAGCAGTACTTC. Protein: CASSSTGQASYEQYF.

The chain recombines TRBV5-1 with TRBJ1-6; 10 bases line up with TRBD1. Germline V gives CDR1 SGHRS, CDR2 YFSETQ. The J segment lost 9 bases and the V segment lost 4 bases, leaving 10 bases of the junction unmatched. The CDR3 covers 16 residues. The CDR3 DNA reads as TGCGCCAGCAGCCACGGGACAGGGGAGTGGGGTTCACCCCTCCACTTT. Translation: CASSHGTGEWGSPLHF.

The rearrangement uses TRBV19 and TRBJ2-3; D is ambiguous. In germline, CDR1 is LNHDA, CDR2 SQIVND (reference sequence). CDR3 length: 12 residues. Trimming took 3 bases from V and 2 from J, leaving 3 bases between them. The CDR3 reads CASSIPTDTQYF. CDR3 coding DNA: TGTGCCAGTAGTATCCCCACAGATACGCAGTATTTT.

This chain links TRBV6-1 with TRBJ1-1; 8 bases are a match to TRBD1. Trimming removed 0 bases from V and 4 bases from J; junction bases left unmatched: 4. Germline V gene data show CDR1 as MNHNS and CDR2 as SASEGT. The CDR3 is made up of 15 amino acids. The CDR3 sequence is CASSEAHRGGTEAFF. The CDR3 region has the DNA TGTGCCAGCAGTGAAGCGCACAGGGGGGGCACTGAAGCTTTCTTT.

The gene calls are TRBV11-2 and TRBJ1-2; D is unresolved. CDR1 and CDR2 (germline): SGHAT, FQNNGV. The CDR3 runs to 12 residues. Trimming shortened V by 3 bases and J by 8 bases, and 10 bases separated the two germline ends. The CDR3: CASSFGHGGYTF. The CDR3 DNA sequence: TGTGCCAGCAGCTTTGGCCATGGAGGCTACACCTTC.

With respect to this clone: Different DNA sequences within this sample yield the same CDR3. This rearrangement joins TRBV18 to TRBJ2-2, with D tentatively TRBD1 (5 bases). This CDR3 spans 17 amino acids. V was shortened by 0 bases and J by 5 bases, with 16 bases between the two germline ends. Per germline, CDR1 KGHSH and CDR2 LQKENI. CDR3 nucleotides: TGTGCCAGCTCACCACCCAATGTCAGGGCGATAACCGGGGAGCTGTTTTTT. Translated, it gives CASSPPNVRAITGELFF.

This clone was seen a handful of times. The CDR3 DNA reads as TGTGCCAGTAGTCCGGGACTAGCGGTTTTCAACACCGGGGAGCTGTTTTTT. This codes for CASSPGLAVFNTGELFF. The rearrangement uses TRBV19 and TRBJ2-2, with 11 bases that match TRBD2. There are 17 residues in the CDR3. With V trimmed by 5 bases and J by 2 bases, 7 bases remained unmatched. Germline loops: CDR1 LNHDA, CDR2 SQIVND (reference sequence).

This sequence joins TRBV15 and TRBJ2-1; no firm D call. Germline V gives CDR1 LNHNV, CDR2 YYDKDF (reference sequence). The CDR3 is 12 residues long. Trimming stripped 1 base from V and 5 bases from J, with 3 bases between. This CDR3 reads CATSRAHNEQFF. CDR3 DNA sequence: TGTGCCACCAGCAGAGCACACAATGAGCAGTTCTTC. Using reference TRBV15 and TRBJ2-1 for the parts outside the CDR3, the full variable domain is DAMVIQNPRYQVTQFGKPVTLSCSQTLNHNVMYWYQQKSSQAPKLLFHYYDKDFNNEADTPDNFQSRRPNTSFCFLDIRSPGLGDTAMYLCATSRAHNEQFFGPGTRLTVL.

The chain is built from TRBV6-1 and TRBJ2-1, with a weak D call TRBD2 (6 bases). CDR1 and CDR2 from the germline V gene are MNHNS and SASEGT. CDR3 length equals 15 residues. Trimming removed 4 bases from V and 1 base from J, with 11 bases in between. CDR3 bases: TGTGCCAGCAGTGGTTCTAGCGCTTCCTACAATGAGCAGTTCTTC. Translated, it gives CASSGSSASYNEQFF.

This chain joins TRBV19 and TRBJ2-7, with 8 bases fitting TRBD1. Germline-derived CDR1 and CDR2 are LNHDA and SQIVND (reference sequence). Trimming removed 4 bases from V and 1 base from J; junction bases left unmatched: 6. CDR3 length: 15 residues. The CDR3 coding sequence is TGTGCCAGTAGTAGCGACAGGGGTAATTCCTACGAGCAGTACTTC. It is translated as CASSSDRGNSYEQYF.

V is TRBV30 and J is TRBJ2-7; 9 bases agree with TRBD2. The CDR3 covers 13 residues. Germline lookup yields CDR1 GTSNPN and CDR2 SVGIG (reference sequence). V trimming: 5 bases; J trimming: 6 bases; junction bases outside the gene matches: 8. This chain's CDR3 is CAWASGILSEQYF. The CDR3 bases are TGTGCCTGGGCTAGCGGGATATTATCCGAGCAGTACTTC.

This rearrangement joins TRBV20-1 to TRBJ2-1; no clear D gene. The germline V gene encodes CDR1 DFQATT and CDR2 SNEGSKA (reference sequence). The V and J ends lost 6 bases and 5 bases respectively, with 8 bases between them. The CDR3 length is 11 residues. Here the CDR3 DNA reads TGCAGTGCCGCGATAAACAATGAGCAGTTCTTC. This sequence encodes CSAAINNEQFF.